This T cell receptor (beta chain) was documented in a study of breast tumors, draining lymph nodes, adjacent tissues. This CDR3 has 13 residues. Germline V gene sequence: CDR1 SNHLY, CDR2 FYNNEI. The J segment lost 2 bases and the V segment lost 6 bases, leaving 4 bases of the junction unmatched. Findings and limits, study-wide: Tumor repertoires ranked between lymph nodes and nontumor tissue in diversity, with V and J gene preferences.

TCRdb passed the multiplex PCR reads through MiXCR, listing each CDR3 protein once. This sample carries tens of thousands of distinct CDR3 sequences, approximately 61% of them seen once, and the ten largest clones take around 21%. On this clonotype: The antigen remains unidentified.

The chain employs TRBV2 and TRBJ2-7; 7 nucleotides line up with TRBD1. Sequenced sample: tumor-adjacent breast tissue. The sequence was collected from a female donor with breast cancer. Some clones in this sample may be carry-over from other donors' samples. In DNA form, the CDR3 reads TGTGCCAGCAGAAAGGGACAGACCTACGAGCAGTACTTC. It codes for CASRKGQTYEQYF.